This entry concerns a single T cell receptor beta chain. Using immunoSEQ multiplex PCR, the repertoire was profiled, and TCRdb retains in-frame clones only, with some absent. The sample yields 75,000 to 100,000 clones, approximately 80% seen once. The data are from a study of a mutant IDH1 vaccine in newly diagnosed glioma. CDR1 is MNHNS, CDR2 SASEGT, per germline. This CDR3 has 14 amino acids. The V end was cut by 5 bases, the J end by 0 bases, with 9 bases between. Indicated time point: baseline, week 1 (first vaccination visit). Sample treatment: pre-vaccination baseline after standard-of-care therapy.

The sequence derives from a man in his forties or fifties with glioma. Some clones in this sample may be carry-over from other donors' samples. Sequenced material: PBMCs, taken from a glioma patient treated with radiotherapy, temozolomide or both. The chain uses TRBV6-1 and TRBJ2-3; the D gene is possibly TRBD2 (6 bases). The CDR3 DNA follows: TGTGCCAGCAGTAAGGCGGGAAGCACAGATACGCAGTATTTT. Translated: CASSKAGSTDTQYF.